This TCR beta chain emerged from a study of beta chain features in type 1 diabetes. Study-wide results and caveats: More deletions and fewer insertions at VDJ junctions were found in patients with type 1 diabetes. Across all four CD4+ subsets, people with type 1 diabetes showed modestly shorter TCRB CDR3s.

The CDR3 runs 15 residues. The V gene's germline CDR1 is SNHLY and CDR2 FYNNEI. The V segment lost 5 bases and the J segment 14 bases; nucleotides outside the gene matches: 14. The investigators reverse transcribed all of the isolated RNA, so they sequenced expressed TCRB transcripts. The assay was immunoSEQ multiplex PCR, and TCRdb's table has in-frame clones only and misses some. The sample shows 110,000 to 150,000 clones, less than 9% of them seen only once. This clone was detected only a few times. Its antigen is as yet unknown. The clonotype was recovered from a woman in her 30s in good health. The rearrangement links TRBV2 to TRBJ2-1; 11 nucleotides match TRBD1. Sequencing used central memory CD4+ T cells from blood. The CDR3 region is CASSIRTGGAGQEFF. The CDR3 nucleotides read TGTGCCAGCAGTATCAGGACAGGGGGCGCGGGACAGGAGTTCTTC.